The rows below give T cell receptor beta chains drawn from one sample of a study of molecular identifiers for immune sequencing clone quantification. In TCRdb, the PCR reads were re-called with MiXCR into one record per CDR3 protein. The sample shows over 550,000 distinct CDR3 sequences, about 25% of them seen only once. The specimen was naive CD8+ T cells from blood, with Jurkat cell RNA spiked in. The receptor source for this set is a human donor in good health. Some libraries in this study had Jurkat cell RNA spiked in. The CDR3 runs from the conserved cysteine through the conserved F or W. D genes are given only for firm matches. A clone size is listed for some rows: how often the clone was seen (once, few, many), or a class if it is expanded.

d_gene	abundance	v_gene	j_gene	CDR3nt	CDR3aa
.	many	TRBV3-1	TRBJ2-5	TGTGCCAGCAGCCGTGGGGGGCTGGAGACCCAGTACTTC	CASSRGGLETQYF
.	.	TRBV5-4	TRBJ1-2	TGTGCCAGCAGCCCAATAGGCGGGCGGGGGCCGCAGAACTATGGCTACACCTTC	CASSPIGGRGPQNYGYTF
.	once	TRBV9	TRBJ1-1	TGTGCCAGCAGCACCGGACGGAGGAACACTGAAGCTTTCTTT	CASSTGRRNTEAFF
.	many	TRBV12-3/TRBV12-4	TRBJ2-5	TGTGCCAGCAGTTTTAAAAGGTTTCAAGAGACCCAGTACTTC	CASSFKRFQETQYF
.	.	TRBV3-1	TRBJ2-7	TGTGCCAGCAGTCTGACTAGAGGGGGTTACGAGCAGTACTTC	CASSLTRGGYEQYF
TRBD1	.	TRBV6-2/TRBV6-3	TRBJ2-5	TGTGCCAGCAGTTATTGGACAGGCCAAGAGACCCAGTACTTC	CASSYWTGQETQYF
.	.	TRBV9	TRBJ2-2	TGTGCCAGCAGCCCTGGGGGAGAGCACACCGGGGAGCTGTTTTTT	CASSPGGEHTGELFF
.	many	TRBV2	TRBJ2-3	TGTGCCAGCAGTGAATTCGTGCATTTTACAGATACGCAGTATTTT	CASSEFVHFTDTQYF
.	.	TRBV6-5	TRBJ2-1	TGTGCCAGCAGCCCGGGGACACTTCCCTACAATGAGCAGTTCTTC	CASSPGTLPYNEQFF
TRBD1	few	TRBV20-1	TRBJ2-7	TGCAGTGCTAGAGATACCCGGACAGGGTACGAGCAGTACTTC	CSARDTRTGYEQYF
.	many	TRBV29-1	TRBJ2-7	TGCAGCGTTGAAGATAGCTCCACGGCTTGGGAGCAGTACTTC	CSVEDSSTAWEQYF
.	few	TRBV24-1	TRBJ2-7	TGTGCCACCAGTGATTGGGACTACGAGCAGTACTTC	CATSDWDYEQYF
.	.	TRBV12-3/TRBV12-4	TRBJ2-1	TGTGCCAGCAGCTATTCCCTAAGCTATGAGCAGTTCTTC	CASSYSLSYEQFF
.	many	TRBV4-1	TRBJ1-1	TGCGCCAGCAACAAAGGGGGTCCGCGGACTGAAGCTTTCTTT	CASNKGGPRTEAFF
.	many	TRBV4-3	TRBJ2-5	TGCGCCAGCAGCCAAGATTACCGGGGGCGGATGGAGCAAGAGACCCAGTACTTC	CASSQDYRGRMEQETQYF
TRBD1	.	TRBV11-2	TRBJ2-7	TGTGCCAGCAGCTTAGCTAACCAGGGGGCCGTACAGCAGTACTTC	CASSLANQGAVQQYF
.	many	TRBV7-9	TRBJ2-3	TGTGCCAGCAGCCCCATCAGGGCCGCGGGAGATACGCAGTATTTT	CASSPIRAAGDTQYF
TRBD1	many	TRBV6-1	TRBJ2-4	TGTGCCAGCAGTGGCTTAGCAACCGGACAGGGTCTAGCCAAAAACATTCAGTACTTC	CASSGLATGQGLAKNIQYF
.	.	TRBV29-1	TRBJ2-3	TGCGGCGTTGAAGGGGGAGTCCTGGAACCCGCAGCTACGCAGTATTTT	CGVEGGVLEPAATQYF
.	many	TRBV28	TRBJ2-7	TGTGCCAGCAGTTCTAGGGGGAGCTCCTACGAGCAGTACTTC	CASSSRGSSYEQYF
.	.	TRBV30	TRBJ1-1	TGTGCCTGGAACGTAGGGATAAACACTGAAGCTTTCTTT	CAWNVGINTEAFF
.	few	TRBV24-1	TRBJ2-5	TGTGCCACCAGTGCGTCTTTTGAGGGAAACCAAGAGACCCAGTACTTC	CATSASFEGNQETQYF
.	few	TRBV7-9	TRBJ2-5	TGTGCCAGCAGCTCGGGACCTGTTGGGGAGACCCAGTACTTC	CASSSGPVGETQYF
TRBD2	.	TRBV6-2/TRBV6-3	TRBJ2-5	TGTGCCAGCAGTTCGACTAGCGAGAGCGGCGAGACCCAGTACTTC	CASSSTSESGETQYF
.	.	TRBV20-1	TRBJ2-3	TGCAGTGCTAGAGATTCAGGGCAGAGCACAGATCCGCAGTATTTT	CSARDSGQSTDPQYF
TRBD1	.	TRBV27	TRBJ1-1	TGTGCCAGCAGTTTGGGGACAGGTTACACTGAAGCTTTCTTT	CASSLGTGYTEAFF
.	.	TRBV5-6	TRBJ2-5	TGTGCCAGCGGGGCCAGAGAAGAGACCCAGTACTTC	CASGAREETQYF
.	few	TRBV12-3/TRBV12-4	TRBJ2-5	TGTGCCAGCAGTTTTGCGGGTCCCCAAGAGACCCAGTACTTC	CASSFAGPQETQYF
.	few	TRBV7-2	TRBJ2-7	TGTGCCAGCAGCCCCCGGCCGGGTGGCCGTAGGGAGCAGTACTTC	CASSPRPGGRREQYF
.	.	TRBV6-2/TRBV6-3	TRBJ2-7	TGTGCCAGCAGTAACCCGGTGGGACAATACTACGAGCAGTACTTC	CASSNPVGQYYEQYF
.	few	TRBV4-1	TRBJ2-1	TGCGCCCGCAGCCAAGATTCAGCATTGCAAGGGAATGAGCAGTTCTTC	CARSQDSALQGNEQFF
TRBD1	many	TRBV9	TRBJ2-7	TGTGCCAGCAGCGGAGGACAGGGGGCCAACGAGCAGTACTTC	CASSGGQGANEQYF
TRBD2	few	TRBV11-2	TRBJ2-7	TGTGCCAGCAGCTTAGCCTACGGGGGGGCCCTCGGGTACGAGCAGTACTTC	CASSLAYGGALGYEQYF
TRBD1	.	TRBV29-1	TRBJ2-1	TGCAGCGTTGAACCGACAGGGACGTACAATGAGCAGTTCTTC	CSVEPTGTYNEQFF
.	few	TRBV7-7	TRBJ2-5	TGTGCTAGCAGCCCACCTTGGCCAAAAGAGACCCAGTACTTC	CASSPPWPKETQYF
TRBD1	.	TRBV7-6	TRBJ2-5	TGTGCCAGCAGCCCAGGACAGGCCCCATGGACCCAGTACTTC	CASSPGQAPWTQYF
.	few	TRBV27	TRBJ1-2	TGTGCCAGCAGTTTCCGGCAGACTCCTAACTATGGCTACACCTTC	CASSFRQTPNYGYTF
.	many	TRBV19	TRBJ2-6	TGTGCCAGTAGTAATAATGGAGGGGCCAACGTCCTGACTTTC	CASSNNGGANVLTF
.	few	TRBV7-9	TRBJ1-1	TGTGCCAGCAGCTTATCGGAACAGGGAAGGCCTGAAGCTTTCTTT	CASSLSEQGRPEAFF
.	.	TRBV24-1	TRBJ1-5	TGTGTCACCAGTGATGGGACGGATAGCAATCGGCCCCAGCATTTT	CVTSDGTDSNRPQHF
TRBD2	few	TRBV19	TRBJ2-1	TGTGCCACCCAGGCGGCTAGCGGGGTTTACAATGAGCAGTTCTTC	CATQAASGVYNEQFF
TRBD1	.	TRBV13	TRBJ1-2	TGTGCCAGCAGCTTGGAGACAGGGAGCTATGGCTACACCTTC	CASSLETGSYGYTF
.	.	TRBV7-2	TRBJ2-5	.	CASSLVFGAGAGAPPYF
TRBD2	.	TRBV3-1	TRBJ2-1	TGTGCCAGCAGCCAAGTATGGCTAGCGGGAGACTACAATGAGCAGTTCTTC	CASSQVWLAGDYNEQFF
.	many	TRBV6-5	TRBJ2-7	TGTGCCAGCAGTTACGGGGCAGGGGGGACCTACGAGCAGTACTTC	CASSYGAGGTYEQYF
TRBD2	few	TRBV20-1	TRBJ2-7	TGCAGTGCAAATTCCGGGACTAGCGGGATCCCCCTAGGGCAGTACTTC	CSANSGTSGIPLGQYF
.	.	TRBV30	TRBJ2-3	TGTGCCTGGAGTAATTCTGGTACTAGCACAGATACGCAGTATTTT	CAWSNSGTSTDTQYF
.	.	TRBV14	TRBJ2-3	TGTGCCAGCCCCCCCGCTAGCACAGATACGCAGTATTTT	CASPPASTDTQYF
TRBD2	few	TRBV27	TRBJ2-3	TGTGCCAGCAGTTTTTGGGGGGGGGGTATCACAGATACGCAGTATTTT	CASSFWGGGITDTQYF
.	.	TRBV4-2	TRBJ2-2	TGTGCCAGCAGCCAAGAGTACACAGACGCCGGGGAGCTGTTTTTT	CASSQEYTDAGELFF
.	many	TRBV7-6	TRBJ2-2	TGTGCCAGCAGCTCGGGGGACACCGGGGAGCTGTTTTTT	CASSSGDTGELFF
.	.	TRBV27	TRBJ2-1	TGTGCCAGCAGTCCGAGGACTACGTTAAATGAGCAGTTCTTC	CASSPRTTLNEQFF
.	many	TRBV12-5	TRBJ2-7	TGTGCTAGTGGGGCCTGGGACACCAGTCCCTACGAGCAGTACTTC	CASGAWDTSPYEQYF
.	many	TRBV7-8	TRBJ2-3	TGTGCCAGCAGCTTAGCCCCTCCTAGGGGATCGGGCACAGATACGCAGTATTTT	CASSLAPPRGSGTDTQYF
.	.	TRBV28	TRBJ1-5	TGTGCCAGCAGTTTAAGCCGGCTGGGACAGCCCCAGCATTTT	CASSLSRLGQPQHF
.	few	TRBV24-1	TRBJ2-1	TGTGCCACCAGTGATTTAGAGTCTAACAATGAGCAGTTCTTC	CATSDLESNNEQFF
TRBD1	few	TRBV13	TRBJ2-1	TGTGCCAGCAGCTTTGTGGGACAGGGGTACAATGAGCAGTTCTTC	CASSFVGQGYNEQFF